Presented here are 21 T cell receptor beta chains from one specimen sequenced in a study of cytomegalovirus exposure and HLA in healthy donors. PCR employed 60 Vbeta and 13 Jbeta primers. The assay was immunoSEQ multiplex PCR, and TCRdb's table has in-frame clones only and misses some. The data contain some 180,000 clones, 65% to 85% of them singletons. The sequenced material came from PBMCs. The source of these receptors is a female donor in good health and CMV-seronegative.

This chain connects TRBV7-9 to TRBJ2-3; D is possibly TRBD2 (7 bases). This CDR3 region has 11 residues. Germline values: CDR1 SEHNR, CDR2 FQNEAQ (reference sequence). CDR3 amino acids: CIGGRGDTQYF. DNA of the CDR3: TGTATCGGGGGGCGCGGAGATACGCAGTATTTT.

The chain is built from TRBV29-1 and TRBJ2-1, with a weak D call TRBD1 (6 bases). V lost 8 bases and J 3 bases, leaving 11 bases between the germline ends. There are 12 residues in the CDR3. The V gene's germline CDR1 is SQVTM and CDR2 ANQGSEA. CDR3 in amino acids: CSLTGIYNEQFF. The CDR3 nucleotides read TGCAGCCTAACAGGGATCTACAATGAGCAGTTCTTC.

For the CDR3, the DNA is TGTGCCAGCAGCTCATCGGGACAGGGCCTAATATATGGCTACACCTTC. It specifies CASSSSGQGLIYGYTF. The chain joins TRBV28 to TRBJ1-2, with 9 bases identical to TRBD1. In germline, CDR1 is MDHEN, CDR2 SYDVKM. Unmatched junction bases numbered 13, after V lost 6 bases and J lost 5 bases. The CDR3 spans 16 residues.

The chain recombines TRBV7-9 with TRBJ2-3, with 8 nucleotides matching TRBD2. This CDR3 region has 17 residues. CDR1 SEHNR and CDR2 FQNEAQ come from the germline V gene (reference sequence). The V gene end was trimmed by 5 bases and the J gene end by 0 bases; junction bases not matched to a gene: 10. CDR3 residues: CASSPQTSADSTDTQYF. CDR3 DNA sequence: TGTGCCAGCAGCCCCCAGACTAGCGCGGATAGCACAGATACGCAGTATTTT.

Worth noting for this clone: Mismatch with germline at one junction end may stem from a read error. J is TRBJ2-6 and V is TRBV6-6, with a weak D call TRBD1 (5 bases). The CDR3 is made up of 15 amino acids. CDR1 and CDR2 from the germline V gene are MNHNY and SVGAGI (reference sequence). The DNA for the CDR3 is TGTGCCAGCAGTTACCCGAACTCTGGGGCCAACGTCCTGGCTTTC. It is translated as CASSYPNSGANVLAF.

The V and J genes are TRBV7-2 and TRBJ2-5, with 10 nucleotides matching TRBD2. After removal of 5 bases from V and 5 bases from J, the junction contained 5 bases not matched to a gene. This CDR3 comprises 14 residues. Germline CDR1 SGHTA, CDR2 FQGNSA. CDR3 region: CASSPGLAVETQYF. The CDR3 region has the DNA TGTGCCAGCAGCCCTGGACTAGCGGTTGAGACCCAGTACTTC.

This clone was observed a few times. The CDR3 loop is CASSLGGYYTEAFF. Written as DNA, the CDR3 is TGTGCCAGCAGCTTAGGCGGCTACTACACTGAAGCTTTCTTT. This rearrangement joins TRBV11-2 to TRBJ1-1; D is undetermined. Germline-derived CDR1 and CDR2 are SGHAT and FQNNGV. The CDR3 length is 14 residues. V lost 1 base and J 3 bases, leaving 9 bases between the germline ends.

This sequence joins TRBV19 and TRBJ2-1; 10 bases map to TRBD1. J gave up 3 bases and V 5 bases, and 4 bases lay outside the gene matches. CDR1 is LNHDA, CDR2 SQIVND, per germline (reference sequence). This CDR3 has 15 residues. The CDR3 reads CASSSTGGFYNEQFF. In DNA form, the CDR3 reads TGTGCCAGTAGTTCGACAGGGGGCTTCTACAATGAGCAGTTCTTC.

A single count supports this clone. This chain links TRBV28 with TRBJ2-3, with 7 bases fitting TRBD2. J was trimmed by 3 bases and V by 6 bases; bases with no gene match: 12. The CDR3 has 16 residues. Germline CDR1 reads MDHEN; CDR2 reads SYDVKM. The CDR3 reads CASSLWGRESTDTQYF. The DNA of the CDR3 is TGTGCCAGCAGCCTCTGGGGGAGGGAGAGTACAGATACGCAGTATTTT.

This clone was detected only once. The chain uses TRBV19 and TRBJ2-7, with D possibly TRBD1 on 5 matching bases. V was pared by 4 bases and J by 2 bases, with 15 bases between. This CDR3 has 15 amino acids. The germline V gene has CDR1 LNHDA and CDR2 SQIVND (reference sequence). CDR3 DNA: TGTGCCAGTAGTAACCAGGGAAGTCGGACCTACGAGCAGTACTTC. This translates into CASSNQGSRTYEQYF. Together with reference TRBV19 and TRBJ2-7, the CDR3 gives the full variable domain: DGGITQSPKYLFRKEGQNVTLSCEQNLNHDAMYWYRQDPGQGLRLIYYSQIVNDFQKGDIAEGYSVSREKKESFPLTVTSAQKNPTAFYLCASSNQGSRTYEQYFGPGTRLTVT.

This clone was detected a few times. CDR3 DNA: TGTGCCAGCAGCTTACTGGCAGGGGGCCTCTACGAGCAGTACTTC. It encodes CASSLLAGGLYEQYF. This chain joins TRBV11-2 and TRBJ2-5, with 8 bases identical to TRBD1. The J call is doubtful: the DNA matches TRBJ2-7 better. Germline V lookup: CDR1 SGHAT, CDR2 FQNNGV. The CDR3 runs to 15 residues.

The chain is built from TRBV27 and TRBJ1-2; weak D call: TRBD1 (5 bases). Germline CDR1 is MNHEY and CDR2 is SMNVEV (reference sequence). The CDR3 sequence is 14 residues long. V was cut by 2 bases and J by 1 base, with 8 bases left in between. In DNA, the CDR3 is TGTGCCAGCAGTTTAAAAGGGGTTAACTATGGCTACACCTTC. It is translated as CASSLKGVNYGYTF.

Judged by abundance, this clone is medium-sized. The genes are TRBV14 and TRBJ2-1, with TRBD2 matching over 10 bases. Per the germline V gene, CDR1 is SGHDN and CDR2 is FVKESK. J gave up 3 bases and V 2 bases, and 1 base lay outside the gene matches. This CDR3 is 15 amino acids long. The CDR3 is CASSQLAGVYNEQFF. The CDR3 coding sequence is TGTGCCAGCAGCCAACTAGCGGGAGTCTACAATGAGCAGTTCTTC. The entire variable domain, with the rest obtained from reference TRBV14 and TRBJ2-1, is as follows: EAGVTQFPSHSVIEKGQTVTLRCDPISGHDNLYWYRRVMGKEIKFLLHFVKESKQDESGMPNNRFLAERTGGTYSTLKVQPAELEDSGVYFCASSQLAGVYNEQFFGPGTRLTVL.

The V and J genes are TRBV27 and TRBJ2-3, with TRBD1 as a possible D gene (5 bases). The CDR3 runs 19 residues. Germline V gene sequence: CDR1 MNHEY, CDR2 SMNVEV (reference sequence). The V and J ends lost 8 bases and 3 bases respectively, with 30 bases between them. This CDR3 is CASGAGLTQLSLDTDTQYF. The CDR3, as DNA: TGTGCCAGCGGGGCCGGGTTGACCCAGCTTTCGTTGGATACAGATACGCAGTATTTT.

This chain connects TRBV6-1 to TRBJ2-2; 11 bases agree with TRBD2. Losses at the gene ends were 3 bases for V and 3 bases for J; bases not matched to a gene: 12. The germline gives CDR1 MNHNS, CDR2 SASEGT. This CDR3 spans 19 amino acids. This chain's CDR3 is CASSEFRLAGRIHTGELFF. In nucleotides, the CDR3 is TGTGCCAGCAGTGAGTTCCGACTAGCGGGGAGGATCCACACCGGGGAGCTGTTTTTT.

Details on this clone: The same CDR3 arises from other DNA sequences in this sample as well. V and J are TRBV19 and TRBJ1-1, with a possible D match to TRBD1 (6 bases). The germline V and J ends were trimmed by 5 bases and 2 bases, with 9 bases remaining between them. In germline, CDR1 is LNHDA, CDR2 SQIVND (reference sequence). The CDR3 totals 13 residues. The CDR3, as DNA: TGTGCCAGTAGTGGGACACTCAACACTGAAGCTTTCTTT. This gives the protein CASSGTLNTEAFF.

This clone was observed a handful of times. The rearrangement joins TRBV5-1 to TRBJ2-1, with 12 bases that match TRBD1. This CDR3 is 14 amino acids long. The J segment lost 7 bases and the V segment lost 9 bases, leaving 8 bases of the junction unmatched. Looked up from germline, CDR1 is SGHRS and CDR2 is YFSETQ. In nucleotides, the CDR3 is TGCGCCACCTCGGGACAGGGGGCGAGTAATGAGCAGTTCTTC. This gives the protein CATSGQGASNEQFF.

CDR3 nucleotides: TGTGCCAGCAGTTTTCTCCAGGGGTATGGCTACACCTTC. Translated, it gives CASSFLQGYGYTF. The gene calls are TRBV28 and TRBJ1-2, with a tentative D call TRBD1 (6 bases). Germline lookup yields CDR1 MDHEN and CDR2 SYDVKM. The CDR3 loop spans 13 amino acids. V was pared by 3 bases and J by 5 bases, with 10 bases between.

This rearrangement joins TRBV13 to TRBJ2-7, with 9 positions matching TRBD2. The CDR3 loop spans 14 amino acids. Trimming removed 3 bases from V and 2 bases from J; junction bases left unmatched: 2. Germline lookup yields CDR1 PRHDT and CDR2 FYEKMQ (reference sequence). The CDR3 loop is CASSLASGTYEQYF. CDR3 DNA sequence: TGTGCCAGCAGCTTGGCTAGCGGGACCTACGAGCAGTACTTC.

This sequence joins TRBV30 and TRBJ2-5; the match to TRBD2 covers 9 bases. Germline CDR1 reads GTSNPN; CDR2 reads SVGIG (reference sequence). Trimming took 1 base from V and 7 from J; bases not matched to a gene: 13. This CDR3 is 16 amino acids long. For the CDR3, the DNA is TGTGCCTGGAGTGCTAGGACTAGCGTCCGGTCCTGGACCCAGTACTTC. It codes for CAWSARTSVRSWTQYF.

This clone came up once. The chain links TRBV7-9 to TRBJ1-1; D gene unclear. CDR1 is SEHNR and CDR2 is FQNEAQ in the germline V gene (reference sequence). V lost 5 bases and J 6 bases, leaving 13 bases between the germline ends. This CDR3 comprises 13 residues. In nucleotides, the CDR3 is TGTGCCAGCAGCCGTGTCGGTCCGGCTGAAGCTTTCTTT. Protein sequence: CASSRVGPAEAFF.